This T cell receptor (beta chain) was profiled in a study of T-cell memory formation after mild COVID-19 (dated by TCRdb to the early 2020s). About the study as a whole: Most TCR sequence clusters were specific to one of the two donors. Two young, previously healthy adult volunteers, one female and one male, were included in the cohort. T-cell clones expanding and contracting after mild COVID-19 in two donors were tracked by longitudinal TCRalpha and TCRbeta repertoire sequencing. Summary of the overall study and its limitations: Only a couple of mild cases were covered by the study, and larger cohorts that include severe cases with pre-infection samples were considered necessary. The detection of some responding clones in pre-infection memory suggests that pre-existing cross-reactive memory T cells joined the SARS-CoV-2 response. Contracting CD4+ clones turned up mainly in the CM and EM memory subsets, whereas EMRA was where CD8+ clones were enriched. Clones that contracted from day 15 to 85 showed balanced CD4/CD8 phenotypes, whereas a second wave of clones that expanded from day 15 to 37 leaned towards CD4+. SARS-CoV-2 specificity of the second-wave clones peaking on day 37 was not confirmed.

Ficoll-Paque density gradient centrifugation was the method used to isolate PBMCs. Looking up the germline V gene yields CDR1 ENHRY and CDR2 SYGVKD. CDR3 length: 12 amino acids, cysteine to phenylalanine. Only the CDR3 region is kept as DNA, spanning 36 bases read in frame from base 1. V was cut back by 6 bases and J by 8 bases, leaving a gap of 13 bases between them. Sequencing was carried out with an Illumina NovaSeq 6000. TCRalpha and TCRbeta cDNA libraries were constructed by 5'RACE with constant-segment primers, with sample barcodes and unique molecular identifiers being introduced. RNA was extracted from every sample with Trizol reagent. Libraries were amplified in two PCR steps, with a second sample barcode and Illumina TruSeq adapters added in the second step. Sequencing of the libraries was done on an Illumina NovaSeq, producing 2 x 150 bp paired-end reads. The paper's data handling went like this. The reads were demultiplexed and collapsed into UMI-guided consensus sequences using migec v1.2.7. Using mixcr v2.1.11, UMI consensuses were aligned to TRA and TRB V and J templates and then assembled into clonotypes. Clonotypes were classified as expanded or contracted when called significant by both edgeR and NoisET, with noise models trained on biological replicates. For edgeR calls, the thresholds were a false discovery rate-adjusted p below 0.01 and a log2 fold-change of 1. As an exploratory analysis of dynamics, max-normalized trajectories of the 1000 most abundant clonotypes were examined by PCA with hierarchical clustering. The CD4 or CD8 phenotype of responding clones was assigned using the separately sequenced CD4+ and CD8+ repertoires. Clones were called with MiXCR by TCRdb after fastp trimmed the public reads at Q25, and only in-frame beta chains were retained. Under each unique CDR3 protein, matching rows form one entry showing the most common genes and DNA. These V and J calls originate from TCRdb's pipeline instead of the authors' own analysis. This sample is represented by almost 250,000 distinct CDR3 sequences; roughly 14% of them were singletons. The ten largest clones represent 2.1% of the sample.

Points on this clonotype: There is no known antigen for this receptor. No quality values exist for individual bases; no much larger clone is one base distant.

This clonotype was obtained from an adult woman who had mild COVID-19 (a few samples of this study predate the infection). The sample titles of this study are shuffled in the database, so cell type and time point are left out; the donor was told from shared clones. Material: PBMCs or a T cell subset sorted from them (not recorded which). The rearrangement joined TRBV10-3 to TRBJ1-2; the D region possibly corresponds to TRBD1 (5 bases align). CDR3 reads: CAIRDTGGGYTF. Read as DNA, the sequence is TGTGCCATCAGAGACACAGGAGGGGGCTACACCTTC.